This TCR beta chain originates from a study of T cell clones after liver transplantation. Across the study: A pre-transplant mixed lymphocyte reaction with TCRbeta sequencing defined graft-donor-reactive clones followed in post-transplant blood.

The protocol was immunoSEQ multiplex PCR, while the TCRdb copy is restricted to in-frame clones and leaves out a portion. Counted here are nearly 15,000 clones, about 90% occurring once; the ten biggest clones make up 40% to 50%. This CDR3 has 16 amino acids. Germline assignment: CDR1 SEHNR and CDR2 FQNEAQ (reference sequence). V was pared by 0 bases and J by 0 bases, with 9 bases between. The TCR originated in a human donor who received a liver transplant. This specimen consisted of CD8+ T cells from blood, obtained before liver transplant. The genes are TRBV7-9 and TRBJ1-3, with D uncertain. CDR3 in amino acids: CASSLADGLSGNTIYF. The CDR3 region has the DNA TGTGCCAGCAGCTTAGCGGACGGGCTCTCTGGAAACACCATATATTTT.